This T cell receptor (beta chain) is drawn from a study of cytomegalovirus exposure and HLA in healthy donors. Whole-study context: Roughly 85 million unique TCRs from HLA-typed donors made up an early data release.

Study-level findings and limits: Analyzed later, association rates of TCRs varied across HLA loci, with DRB1 most and HLA-C fewest.

The table lists this clone with a few counts. Its antigen is still unknown. Amplification used 60 Vbeta primers and 13 Jbeta primers. The repertoire was sequenced with immunoSEQ multiplex PCR; TCRdb's copy has only in-frame clones and lacks some. The data contain some 120,000 clones, around 67% of them seen just once; the ten biggest clones take up roughly 2.1%. The clonotype was recovered from a woman aged 40 to 49 in good health and CMV-seropositive. The sequenced sample consisted of PBMCs.

CDR3 region: CASSRLAGRTSTDTQYF. The CDR3 region has the DNA TGTGCCAGTAGTCGACTAGCGGGACGGACTAGCACAGATACGCAGTATTTT. The V gene is TRBV19, the J gene TRBJ2-3; 11 bases are a match to TRBD2. The CDR3 runs 17 residues. Germline V CDR1 and CDR2: LNHDA, SQIVND (reference sequence). J lost 0 bases, V lost 5 bases, and 7 bases had no gene match.